This T cell receptor beta chain comes out of a study of identical twins. A remark on this clonotype: Its antigen remains unknown.

Between the trimmed V and J ends, which lost 6 bases and 0 bases, there was a span of 9 bases. The V gene's germline CDR1 is ENHRY and CDR2 SYGVKD. The CDR3 has 13 residues. Carrying unique molecular identifiers, the cDNA also gained a universal primer site through template switching. TCRdb redid the calling of the 5' RACE reads with MiXCR, one entry per CDR3 protein. The sample gives about 480,000 distinct CDR3 sequences, 14% of which show up once; about 0.54% is in the top ten. Study findings and constraints: In monozygotic twins, models underestimated the sharing of out-of-frame TCR alpha.

The data also belong to a second study, concerning yellow fever vaccine responses in identical twins.

The chain combines TRBV10-3 with TRBJ2-7, with D tentatively TRBD2 (6 bases). Material for sequencing was CD4+ T cells sorted from blood. The TCR originated in a young woman in good health. The CDR3 reads CAISSSDSYEQYF. The CDR3 region has the DNA TGTGCCATCAGCTCTAGCGACTCCTACGAGCAGTACTTC.